This passage covers 4 T cell receptor beta chains from one sample sequenced in a study of T cells after yellow fever vaccination. One entry per CDR3 protein results from TCRdb running MiXCR on the 5' RACE reads. Of 60,000 to 75,000 distinct CDR3 sequences in the sample, just over 6.5% were seen once. The sequenced sample was CD8+ T cells sorted from PBMCs, obtained more than 35 days after the first yellow fever vaccination. The receptors here all came from a man between 18 and 35 years old who received the YFV17D yellow fever vaccine.

This clonotype was recorded a few times. The V and J genes are TRBV7-9 and TRBJ2-3; possible D gene TRBD1, 5 bases. CDR3 length equals 17 residues. CDR1 is SEHNR and CDR2 is FQNEAQ in the germline V gene (reference sequence). V shed 5 bases and J shed 0 bases, with 18 bases lying between them. As DNA, the CDR3 is TGTGCCAGCAGCCTCCCCCAGTTAGGGGCTAGCACAGATACGCAGTATTTT. It codes for CASSLPQLGASTDTQYF.

CDR3 DNA: TGTGCCAGCACCCAGAGCCTGGGTGGCAATCAGCCCCAGCATTTT. Amino acids: CASTQSLGGNQPQHF. The chain uses TRBV12-3 or TRBV12-4 and TRBJ1-5; unclear D gene. The CDR3 is made up of 15 amino acids. V was cut by 7 bases and J by 2 bases, with 15 bases left in between.

This clonotype was counted ten times or more. V gene TRBV5-6 combines with J gene TRBJ2-3; D ambiguous. Germline V gives CDR1 SGHDT, CDR2 YYEEEE. The V and J ends lost 2 bases and 3 bases respectively, with 4 bases between them. The CDR3 has 12 amino acids. Written as DNA, the CDR3 is TGTGCCAGCAGCTTTGGTACAGATACGCAGTATTTT. Translated, it gives CASSFGTDTQYF.

This clonotype has ten or more counts. The J gene is TRBJ2-2, the V gene TRBV4-3; TRBD1 or TRBD2 may be the D gene (5 bases each). This CDR3 is built from 15 residues. The germline gives CDR1 LGHNA, CDR2 YSLEER. V was trimmed by 4 bases and J by 5 bases, leaving 14 bases between them. CDR3 nucleotide sequence: TGCGCCAGCAGCCCCTCGACCGGGGCAACCGGGGAGCTGTTTTTT. It encodes CASSPSTGATGELFF.